This T cell receptor beta chain derives from a study of memory B cells and T cells in multiple sclerosis. Study findings and constraints: Compartments had unequal clone-set sizes, affecting shared clonotype counts.

This clone was found once. Its antigen is unknown. Stimulus-free culture yielded autoproliferating CFSE-dim and non-proliferating CFSE-high T cells, each sequenced separately. Some 50 million CFSE-labeled PBMCs were cultured about seven days unstimulated, then replicate wells were pooled. TCRdb keeps only in-frame clones here, not all; method: immunoSEQ multiplex PCR. This table has 40,000 to 50,000 clones, more than 65% appearing once. The V gene's germline CDR1 is SGHTA and CDR2 FQGNSA. The V end lost 2 bases, the J end lost 3 bases, and 10 bases lay between the germline ends. The length of the CDR3 is 15 residues.

The TCR comes from a human donor with multiple sclerosis. The sample comprised PBMCs from blood kept in culture. The V call is TRBV7-2, the J call TRBJ1-4; D is ambiguous. Here the CDR3 reads CASSLTRQPNEKLFF. For the CDR3, the DNA is TGTGCCAGCAGCTTAACGAGGCAGCCTAATGAAAAACTGTTTTTT. The entire variable domain, with the rest obtained from reference TRBV7-2 and TRBJ1-4, is as follows: GAGVSQSPSNKVTEKGKDVELRCDPISGHTALYWYRQSLGQGLEFLIYFQGNSAPDKSGLPSDRFSAERTGGSVSTLTIQRTQQEDSAVYLCASSLTRQPNEKLFFGSGTQLSVL.